This T cell receptor beta chain originates from a study of blood T cells in healthy people across ages. About this clonotype itself: The junction shows a germline mismatch at one end, possibly a read error.

Germline V CDR1 and CDR2: DFQATT, SNEGSKA (reference sequence). The CDR3 spans 11 residues. Using a J-beta primer mix together with a sample-barcoded 5' primer, a second PCR was run for about 7 to 12 cycles. TCRdb passed the 5' RACE reads through MiXCR, listing each CDR3 protein once. Found here are 600,000 or so distinct CDR3 sequences, around 31% of them singletons; the top ten hold 15% to 18%. This clonotype was sampled from a woman of 80 years or more in good health. The sequenced material came from blood. J is TRBJ2-7 and V is TRBV20-1; D call uncertain. The CDR3 loop is CNANGPHEQYF. In DNA form, the CDR3 reads TGCAATGCTAATGGCCCCCACGAGCAGTACTTC.